The clone carrying this T cell receptor (beta chain) has just a few counts. Its antigen remains unknown. Staining for CD45RO/CCR7/CD25/CD127/CD95/CD27 allowed sorting of CD4+ naive, central memory, regulatory and stem cell-like memory cells. The data were taken from a study of beta chain features in type 1 diabetes. Study conclusions and caveats: For Type 1 diabetes patients, all four CD4+ subsets carried TCRB CDR3s that were moderately but significantly shorter. Naive, central memory and Treg TCRB repertoires appeared more alike in patients than in healthy donors.

Germline V gene lookup returns CDR1 SEHNR and CDR2 FQNEAQ (reference sequence). This CDR3 has 14 residues. V was pared by 5 bases and J by 5 bases, with 13 bases between. As every portion of the isolated RNA was reverse transcribed, the sequencing read expressed TCRB transcripts. The table came from immunoSEQ multiplex PCR; TCRdb's copy has only in-frame clones and leaves some out. The sample carries fewer than 350,000 clones, over 14% recorded once. The source of this sequence is a man aged 18 to 30 with type 1 diabetes. The V gene is TRBV7-9, the J gene TRBJ2-1; D is perhaps TRBD2 (6 bases). Source material: naive CD4+ T cells from blood. The CDR3 loop reads CASSRSGLNNEQFF. The DNA of the CDR3 is TGTGCCAGCAGCCGCTCCGGACTAAACAATGAGCAGTTCTTC.